By share, the clone carrying this T cell receptor (beta chain) counts as large (0.1 to 1%). Germline loops: CDR1 MDHEN, CDR2 SYDVKM. The CDR3 runs 20 residues. The junction had 15 bases not matched to a gene; V was cut back by 4 bases and J by 0 bases. This sample was included in a study of circulating CD8 cells and anti-PD-1 response in melanoma. Study summary: Of about 13 patients, seven got anti-PD-1 first and six had prior therapy. Response groups: complete/partial responders versus stable/progressive non-responders.

Sorting of live CD3+CD8+TCRalphabeta+ cells by PD-1 and/or TIGIT gave four subsets. Each library started from about 15 ng of total RNA using the QIAseq Immune Repertoire TCR panel. TCRdb re-derived calls from the reads in MiXCR, one entry per CDR3 protein. Here the sample spans 510 or so distinct CDR3 sequences, under 8.5% being singletons. Source: CD8+ T cells from PBMCs, taken at baseline or after one month of anti-PD-1 therapy (not recorded which). The rearrangement links TRBV28 to TRBJ1-6, with TRBD1 identical over 7 bases. The receptor was isolated from a human donor with melanoma. The CDR3 loop reads CASSSLSPRDRSSYNSPLHF. The CDR3 DNA is TGTGCCAGCAGTTCCCTCTCACCCCGGGACAGAAGCTCCTATAATTCACCCCTCCACTTT.